Listed below are T cell receptor beta chains from one sample, sequenced in a study of cytomegalovirus exposure and HLA in healthy donors. The table came from immunoSEQ multiplex PCR; TCRdb's copy has only in-frame clones and leaves some out. This table has fewer than 150,000 clones, about four fifths appearing once. Source material: PBMCs. The receptors originated from a man aged 25 to 40 in good health. Each CDR3 is given without its conserved first and last residue. Each record gives: V gene, CDR3 protein.

>TRBV5-1
ASSLDVGQGEGSPLH
>TRBV14
ASSQGAQGSSTDTQY
>TRBV30
AWSGGADTQY
>TRBV2
ASSAGRGPLRNEQF
>TRBV30
AWSVAREGLNV
>TRBV4-1
ASSQDLGGFGWATEAF
>TRBV5-8
ASTLTPGRNEQF
>TRBV11-3
ASSFSPGTGGGVDSPLH
>TRBV6-5
ATQTVSYEQY
>TRBV27
ASSFGGGYGYT
>TRBV9
ASSTHGGSGQPQH
>TRBV7-2
ASSLALGANVLT
>TRBV11-2
ASSLVTLAGAPRTQY
>TRBV18
ASSQGQGVYEQY
>TRBV9
ASSPPDRGLGEQY
>TRBV11-2
ASSETTGFSYEQY
>TRBV29-1
SVEGPGRGELF
>TRBV7-8
ASSTLADQETQY
>TRBV6-5
ASSPPGNYGYT
>TRBV4-1
ASSQGRLSNQPQH
>TRBV10-3
AISENSNYGYT
>TRBV20-1
SATRGGAAF
>TRBV10-1
ASSPDRVDEQF
>TRBV5-1
ASSPGGQGGNNEQF
>TRBV7-7
ASSSRQGRETQY
>TRBV29-1
SVDRAGGGEQY
>TRBV18
ASSPHGGGEGTTGELF
>TRBV20-1
SASGSYGYT
>TRBV7-9
SSSLVWDSASYNEQF
>TRBV7-2
ASSPSTGLNTDTQY
>TRBV11-3
ASSLGTGGRYGYT
>TRBV6-5
ASSEPGGTDTQY
>TRBV30
AWDLGWDEQF
>TRBV6-1
ASPGEGTYNEQF
>TRBV27
ASAGGYYSTDTQY
>TRBV9
ASSVASGSVEQY
>TRBV7-3
ASSTNPGVTEAF
>TRBV4-1
ASSQPRTGGGDEQY
>TRBV19
ASRSGGAQY
>TRBV21-1
ASSKDPGQVYEQY